Described below is a single TCR beta chain sequence and its context. The clone's antigen remains unknown. No per-base quality is available; no much larger clone lies one base away. CDR1 and CDR2 are read off the germline V gene as LGHNA and YNFKEQ. The trim is 2 bases for V and 3 bases for J, with a gap of 17 bases between the germline ends. Measured from the cysteine to the phenylalanine, the CDR3 is 17 residues long. The CDR3 DNA has 51 bases and is translated from base 1. Libraries were made using 5' RACE. This sample was sequenced with an Illumina HiSeq 2000. A universal primer binding site was introduced by template switching, and a unique molecular identifier was present in the final cDNA, enabling accurate counting of TCR cDNA molecules. Specific primers in the conserved constant-segment region were used to synthesize first-strand cDNA for the TCR alpha and beta chains. To control for contamination, every cDNA library was double barcoded, receiving both a SMART-Mk sample barcode and Illumina barcodes. TruSeq adapter sequences and Illumina sample barcodes were added in two successive PCR steps. The Illumina HiSeq platform was used with custom primers to sequence TCR alpha and beta cDNA libraries. As for the authors' bioinformatics: Raw reads were processed with MiGEC to extract unique molecular identifiers, and MiXCR was used to determine CDR3 positions. For each individual, recombination models were inferred using an EM algorithm with the repgenHMM and IGoR tools. Shared clonotypes were analyzed with the tcR package in R, and sharing was normalized by the product of cloneset sizes. To study raw recombination without the effects of thymic and clonal selection, out-of-frame nonproductive sequences were analyzed. The raw public reads went through TCRdb reprocessing: fastp at Q25, MiXCR clone calling, in-frame beta chains kept. One record per CDR3 amino acid sequence lists the most common genes and DNA. TCRdb, rather than the study authors, made the V and J calls. The sample yields some 1,600,000 distinct CDR3 sequences; more than 30% were counted once. Less than 0.35% of the sample belongs to the ten largest clones.

These data belong to a study of identical twins (dated by TCRdb to 2016 to 2017). Some background on the complete study: TCR alpha and beta repertoires from monozygotic twins, unrelated adults of various ages and cord blood were deep-sequenced to test whether fetal clonotypes persist. Replicate twin experiments were performed at different times using different library preparation protocols to rule out contamination. General findings and caveats noted by the study authors: Excess twin sharing in beta out-of-frame sequences was weaker because fewer shared sequences lowered the signal-to-noise ratio. Zero-insertion analyses could be partly confounded by invariant T cells such as MAIT and iNKT, although diverse VJ usage argued against such confounding for most clonotypes. Fewer insertions were carried by abundant cord blood beta clonotypes, a similar but weaker trend appeared in young adult naive repertoires, and no such trend appeared in memory repertoires. In monozygotic twins, recombination models systematically underestimated out-of-frame TCR alpha sharing, but the models matched the sharing seen between unrelated individuals. Because the same donors could not be followed over many years, the conclusions depended on cross-sectional statistical analysis. Out-of-frame TCR alpha sequences shared between twins showed an excess of low generation-probability sequences compared with coincidental sharing between unrelated individuals.

Every donor in the study was a healthy Caucasian. The chain links TRBV4-2 with TRBJ2-1; D gene: possibly TRBD2, on 6 matching bases. This sequence was found in a newborn girl in good health. Sequences were obtained from cord blood. The CDR3 protein: CASSQRDGIGGYNEQFF. The sequence in DNA is TGTGCCAGCAGCCAACGTGATGGTATCGGGGGCTACAATGAGCAGTTCTTC.